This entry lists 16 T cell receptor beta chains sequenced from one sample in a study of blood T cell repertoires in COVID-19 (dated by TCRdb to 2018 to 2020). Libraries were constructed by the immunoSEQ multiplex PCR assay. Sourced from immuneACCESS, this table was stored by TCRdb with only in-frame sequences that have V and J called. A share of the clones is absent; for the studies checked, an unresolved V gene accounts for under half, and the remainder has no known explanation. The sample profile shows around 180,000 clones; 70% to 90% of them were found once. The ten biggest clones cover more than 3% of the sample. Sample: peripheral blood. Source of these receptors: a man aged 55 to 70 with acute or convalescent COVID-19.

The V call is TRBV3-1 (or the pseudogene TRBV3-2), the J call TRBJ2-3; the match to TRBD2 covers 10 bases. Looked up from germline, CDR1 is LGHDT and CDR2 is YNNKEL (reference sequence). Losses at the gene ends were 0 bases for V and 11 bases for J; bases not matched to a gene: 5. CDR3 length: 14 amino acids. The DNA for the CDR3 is TGTGCCAGCAGCCAAGAGGGGAGCGGGAGGGGGCAGTATTTT. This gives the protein CASSQEGSGRGQYF.

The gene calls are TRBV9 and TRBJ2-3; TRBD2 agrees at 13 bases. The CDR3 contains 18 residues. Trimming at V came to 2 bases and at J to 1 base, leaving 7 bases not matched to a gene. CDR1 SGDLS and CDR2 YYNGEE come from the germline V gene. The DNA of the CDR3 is TGTGCCAGCAGCGTCGGGACTAGCGGGACTACGGGCACAGATACGCAGTATTTT. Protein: CASSVGTSGTTGTDTQYF.

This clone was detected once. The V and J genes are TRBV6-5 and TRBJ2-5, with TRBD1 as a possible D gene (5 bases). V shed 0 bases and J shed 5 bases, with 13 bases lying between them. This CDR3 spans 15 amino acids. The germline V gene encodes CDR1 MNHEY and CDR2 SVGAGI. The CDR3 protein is CASSYSSRGYETQYF. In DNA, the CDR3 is TGTGCCAGCAGTTACTCGAGTAGGGGTTACGAGACCCAGTACTTC.

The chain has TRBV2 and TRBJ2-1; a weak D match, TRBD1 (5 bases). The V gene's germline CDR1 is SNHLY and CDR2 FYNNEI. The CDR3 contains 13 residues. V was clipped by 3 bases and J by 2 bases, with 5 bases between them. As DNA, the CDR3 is TGTGCCAGCAGTGACAGGGCCTACAATGAGCAGTTCTTC. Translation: CASSDRAYNEQFF.

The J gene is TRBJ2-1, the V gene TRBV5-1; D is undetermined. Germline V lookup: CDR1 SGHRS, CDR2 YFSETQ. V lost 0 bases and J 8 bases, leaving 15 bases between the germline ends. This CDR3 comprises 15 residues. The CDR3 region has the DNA TGCGCCAGCAGCTTGGCGTCCCGGAGAGGCGATGAGCAGTTCTTC. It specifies CASSLASRRGDEQFF.

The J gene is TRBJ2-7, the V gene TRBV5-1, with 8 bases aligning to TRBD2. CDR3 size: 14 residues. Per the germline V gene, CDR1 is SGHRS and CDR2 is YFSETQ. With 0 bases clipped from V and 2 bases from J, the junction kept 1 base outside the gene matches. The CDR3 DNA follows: TGCGCCAGCAGCTTGGCGGGAGGGACCTACGAGCAGTACTTC. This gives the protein CASSLAGGTYEQYF.

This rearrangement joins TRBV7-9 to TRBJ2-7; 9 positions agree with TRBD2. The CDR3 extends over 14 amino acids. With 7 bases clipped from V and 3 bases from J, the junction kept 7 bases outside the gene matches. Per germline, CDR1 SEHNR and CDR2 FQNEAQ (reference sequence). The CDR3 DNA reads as TGTGCCAGCACCCGGACTAGCGCGAACTACGAGCAGTACTTC. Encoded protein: CASTRTSANYEQYF.

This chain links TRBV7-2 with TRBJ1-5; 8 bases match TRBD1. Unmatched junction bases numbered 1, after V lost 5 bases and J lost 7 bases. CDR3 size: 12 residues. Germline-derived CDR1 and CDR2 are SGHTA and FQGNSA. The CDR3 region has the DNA TGTGCCAGCAGCCAGGGGGCACAGCCCCAGCATTTT. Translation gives CASSQGAQPQHF.

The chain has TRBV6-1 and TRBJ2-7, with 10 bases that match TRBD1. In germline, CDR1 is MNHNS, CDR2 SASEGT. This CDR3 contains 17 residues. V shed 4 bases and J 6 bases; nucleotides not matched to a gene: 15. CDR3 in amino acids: CASSAMSWGQGNGEQYF. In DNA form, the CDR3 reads TGTGCCAGCAGTGCCATGTCATGGGGACAGGGGAATGGCGAGCAGTACTTC.

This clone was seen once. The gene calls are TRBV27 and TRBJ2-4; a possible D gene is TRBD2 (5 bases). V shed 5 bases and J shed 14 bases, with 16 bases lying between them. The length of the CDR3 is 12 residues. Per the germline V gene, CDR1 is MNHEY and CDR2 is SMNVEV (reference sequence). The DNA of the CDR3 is TGTGCCAGCAGTAACGGACTGGGATCTAAGTACTTC. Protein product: CASSNGLGSKYF.

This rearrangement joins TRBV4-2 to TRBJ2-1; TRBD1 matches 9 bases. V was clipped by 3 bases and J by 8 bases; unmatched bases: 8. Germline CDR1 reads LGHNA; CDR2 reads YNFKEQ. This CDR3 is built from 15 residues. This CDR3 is CASSQGGTGRHEQFF. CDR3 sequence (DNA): TGTGCCAGCAGCCAGGGCGGGACAGGGAGGCATGAGCAGTTCTTC.

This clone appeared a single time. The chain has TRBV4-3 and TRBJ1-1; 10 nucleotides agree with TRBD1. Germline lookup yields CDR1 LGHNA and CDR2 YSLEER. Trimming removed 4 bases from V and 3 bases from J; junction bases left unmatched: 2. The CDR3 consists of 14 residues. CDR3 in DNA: TGCGCCAGCAGCCCTGGGACAGGGGACACTGAAGCTTTCTTT. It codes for CASSPGTGDTEAFF.

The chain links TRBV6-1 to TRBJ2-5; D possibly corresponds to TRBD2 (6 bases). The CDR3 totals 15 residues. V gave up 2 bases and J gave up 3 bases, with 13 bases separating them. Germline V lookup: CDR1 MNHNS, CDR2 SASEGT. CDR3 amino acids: CASSERRGSEETQYF. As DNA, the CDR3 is TGTGCCAGCAGTGAACGGCGGGGTTCCGAAGAGACCCAGTACTTC.

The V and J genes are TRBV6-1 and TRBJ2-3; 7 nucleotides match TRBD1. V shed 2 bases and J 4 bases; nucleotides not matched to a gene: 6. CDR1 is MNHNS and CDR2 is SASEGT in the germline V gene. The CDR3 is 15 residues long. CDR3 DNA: TGTGCCAGCAGTGAACTGACAGGGTGGGCAGATACGCAGTATTTT. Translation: CASSELTGWADTQYF.

CDR3 bases: TGTGCCAGTAGTCCAGACAGGGGGAAAGACACAGATACGCAGTATTTT. It translates to CASSPDRGKDTDTQYF. The chain combines TRBV19 with TRBJ2-3; TRBD1 matches 9 bases. V shed 5 bases, J shed 2 bases, and the junction held 8 bases outside the gene matches. CDR1 is LNHDA and CDR2 is SQIVND in the germline V gene (reference sequence). The CDR3 extends over 16 amino acids. The full variable domain, rest sourced from reference TRBV19 and TRBJ2-3, is DGGITQSPKYLFRKEGQNVTLSCEQNLNHDAMYWYRQDPGQGLRLIYYSQIVNDFQKGDIAEGYSVSREKKESFPLTVTSAQKNPTAFYLCASSPDRGKDTDTQYFGPGTRLTVL.

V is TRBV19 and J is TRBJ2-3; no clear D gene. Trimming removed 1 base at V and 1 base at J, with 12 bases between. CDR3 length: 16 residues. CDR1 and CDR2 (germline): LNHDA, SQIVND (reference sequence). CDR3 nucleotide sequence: TGTGCCAGTAGTATAGGAAGCCTAGAGGGCACAGATACGCAGTATTTT. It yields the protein CASSIGSLEGTDTQYF.